This T cell receptor beta chain was recovered during a study of blood T cell repertoires in COVID-19. Study details: Some COVID-19 samples were acute and others convalescent; all came from the United States, Italy and Spain. T cells, B-cell-depleted T cells, or PBMCs supplied cDNA or gDNA.

Germline V gene sequence: CDR1 SEHNR, CDR2 FQNEAQ (reference sequence). The CDR3 loop spans 14 amino acids. V was shortened by 1 base and J by 3 bases, with 9 bases between the two germline ends. In the original workflow: Estimates of nucleated cell counts were drawn from the amplification of reference gene primers. The table came from immunoSEQ multiplex PCR; TCRdb's copy has only in-frame clones and leaves some out. V and J calls and clone size are as listed in that table; D and trimming were resolved from the DNA. Among over 150,000 clones listed, 80% to 90% were seen once. The TCR originated in a woman aged 60-70 years who had recovered from COVID-19. The rearrangement joins TRBV7-9 to TRBJ1-1; D is possibly TRBD1 (5 bases). Material: peripheral blood. As DNA, the CDR3 is TGTGCCAGCAGCTTAGAAGGGGATCACACTGAAGCTTTCTTT. Its protein is CASSLEGDHTEAFF.